This entry lists 5 T cell receptor beta chains sequenced from one sample in a study of pediatric ulcerative colitis. Assay used: immunoSEQ multiplex PCR; TCRdb lists only in-frame clones, some missing. The data contain about 64,000 clones, 80% to 90% of them singletons. The sequencing input was blood. These receptors were collected from a boy between 10 and 17 years old with severe ulcerative colitis.

The rearrangement uses TRBV19 and TRBJ2-1, with 10 nucleotides matching TRBD2. This CDR3 region has 17 residues. The junction had 5 bases not matched to a gene; V was cut back by 3 bases and J by 0 bases. Germline CDR1 reads LNHDA; CDR2 reads SQIVND (reference sequence). CDR3 bases: TGTGCCAGTAGTATTATTAGCGGGAGGCACTCCTACAATGAGCAGTTCTTC. Its protein is CASSIISGRHSYNEQFF. The full variable domain, its missing parts supplied by reference TRBV19 and TRBJ2-1, is DGGITQSPKYLFRKEGQNVTLSCEQNLNHDAMYWYRQDPGQGLRLIYYSQIVNDFQKGDIAEGYSVSREKKESFPLTVTSAQKNPTAFYLCASSIISGRHSYNEQFFGPGTRLTVL.

The V and J genes are TRBV29-1 and TRBJ2-3, with TRBD2 matching over 8 bases. This CDR3 is 14 amino acids long. V lost 7 bases, J lost 6 bases, and 12 bases stayed unmatched. The germline gives CDR1 SQVTM, CDR2 ANQGSEA. Written as DNA, the CDR3 is TGCAGCGGAAGAGCGGGAGTGACGAGGGATACGCAGTATTTT. It specifies CSGRAGVTRDTQYF.

The rearrangement joins TRBV7-2 to TRBJ2-1; D unclear. Germline CDR1 and CDR2: SGHTA and FQGNSA. There are 14 residues in the CDR3. V gave up 1 base and J gave up 12 bases, with 16 bases separating them. This CDR3 reads CASSLDRTEQRQFF. DNA for the CDR3: TGTGCCAGCAGCTTAGATAGGACCGAACAGCGGCAGTTCTTC.

The chain carries TRBV30 and TRBJ2-1; D unresolved. This CDR3 is built from 15 residues. V was clipped by 2 bases and J by 5 bases, with 16 bases between them. Per the germline V gene, CDR1 is GTSNPN and CDR2 is SVGIG (reference sequence). CDR3 nucleotide sequence: TGTGCCTGGAGTAACCCTCAGGATTTGGACAATGAGCAGTTCTTC. The encoded protein is CAWSNPQDLDNEQFF.

In the case of this clone: Sequence at one end of the junction differs from germline and may be a read error. The chain uses TRBV30 and TRBJ1-4; 9 bases are a match to TRBD1. Germline V gene data show CDR1 as GTSNPN and CDR2 as SVGIG (reference sequence). The CDR3 totals 11 residues. The DNA of the CDR3 is TGCGCGGGACAGGGCTATGAAAAACTGTTTTTT. Its protein is CAGQGYEKLFF.